This TCR beta chain was profiled in a study of blood T cells in healthy people across ages. Next came a second PCR, run for roughly 6 to 11 cycles, which used a sample-barcoded 5' primer along with a J-beta primer mix. TCRdb re-analysed the 5' RACE reads in MiXCR, keeping a single row per CDR3 protein. The data contain 800,000 to 950,000 distinct CDR3 sequences, 45% to 50% of them singletons. CDR1 is LGHNA, CDR2 YSLEER, per germline. Between the trimmed V and J ends, which lost 0 bases and 1 base, there was a span of 10 bases. This CDR3 is built from 15 residues. The sequence was obtained from a young man in good health. The chain combines TRBV4-3 with TRBJ2-7; D is unresolved. Sequencing used blood. This CDR3 reads CASSQEDPKSYEQYF. Written as DNA, the CDR3 is TGCGCCAGCAGCCAAGAGGATCCTAAGTCCTACGAGCAGTACTTC.